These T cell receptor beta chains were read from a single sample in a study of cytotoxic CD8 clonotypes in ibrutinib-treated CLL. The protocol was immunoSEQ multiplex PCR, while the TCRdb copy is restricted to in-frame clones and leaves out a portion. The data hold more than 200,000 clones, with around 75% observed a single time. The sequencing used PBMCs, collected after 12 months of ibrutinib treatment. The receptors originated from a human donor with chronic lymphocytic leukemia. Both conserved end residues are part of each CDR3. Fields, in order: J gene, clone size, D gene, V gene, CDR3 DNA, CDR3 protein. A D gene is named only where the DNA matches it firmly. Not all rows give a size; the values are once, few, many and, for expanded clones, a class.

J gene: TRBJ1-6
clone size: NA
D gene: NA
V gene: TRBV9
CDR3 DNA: TGTGCCAGCAGCGTAGCACAGGGAGTTAATTCACCCCTCCACTTT
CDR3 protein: CASSVAQGVNSPLHF

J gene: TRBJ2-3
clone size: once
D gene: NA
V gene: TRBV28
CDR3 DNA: TGTGCCAGCAGACCCTGGGGAGGGGGAACAGATACGCAGTATTTT
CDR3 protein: CASRPWGGGTDTQYF

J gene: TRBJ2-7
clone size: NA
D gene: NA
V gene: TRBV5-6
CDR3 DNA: TGTGCCAGCAGCTACGAGCGGGTGAGCAACGAGCAGTACTTC
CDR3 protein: CASSYERVSNEQYF

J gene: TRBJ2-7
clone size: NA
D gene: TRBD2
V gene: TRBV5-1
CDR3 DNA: TGCGCCAGCAGCTTGGGTGCAGCGGGGAGCTACGAGCAGTACTTC
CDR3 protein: CASSLGAAGSYEQYF

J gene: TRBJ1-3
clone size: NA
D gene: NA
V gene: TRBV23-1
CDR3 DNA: TGCTCTCCGAAGTCAGTAAGAATGGGAGACCACTCTGGAAACACCATATATTTT
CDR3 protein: CSPKSVRMGDHSGNTIYF

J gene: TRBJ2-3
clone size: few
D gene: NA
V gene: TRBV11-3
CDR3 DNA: TGTGCCAGCAGCTTAGGAAGAGATACGCAGTATTTT
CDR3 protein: CASSLGRDTQYF

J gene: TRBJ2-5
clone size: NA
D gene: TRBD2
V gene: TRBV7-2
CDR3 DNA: TGTGCCAGCAGCTTTGGGGCTAGCGGGGGCCTGGAGACCCAGTACTTC
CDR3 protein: CASSFGASGGLETQYF

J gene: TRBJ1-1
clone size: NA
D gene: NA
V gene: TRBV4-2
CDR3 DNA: TGTGCCAGCAGCCAACAGGGACCGATTTCGGAAGCTTTCTTT
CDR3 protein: CASSQQGPISEAFF

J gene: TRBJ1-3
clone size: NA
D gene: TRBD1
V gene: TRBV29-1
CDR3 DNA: TGCAGCTTCAGGGGGCGCGGGTCTGGAAACACCATATATTTT
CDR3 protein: CSFRGRGSGNTIYF

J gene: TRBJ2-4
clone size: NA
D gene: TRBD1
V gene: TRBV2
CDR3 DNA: TGTGCCAGCAGCGAGGACAGGGTGGAGGTCAAAAACATTCAGTACTTC
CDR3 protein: CASSEDRVEVKNIQYF

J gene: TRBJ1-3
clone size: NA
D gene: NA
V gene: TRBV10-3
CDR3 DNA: TGTGCCATCAGTGACCTCGGGGGGACGGGCGGAAACACCATATATTTT
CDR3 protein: CAISDLGGTGGNTIYF

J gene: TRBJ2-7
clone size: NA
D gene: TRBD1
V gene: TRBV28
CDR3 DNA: TGTGCCAGCAGACCGAGGGGGACAGGGGCCTACGAGCAGTACTTC
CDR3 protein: CASRPRGTGAYEQYF

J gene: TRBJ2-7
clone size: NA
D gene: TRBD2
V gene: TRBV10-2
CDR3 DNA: TGCGCCAGCAGGCTAGCGGGCTCCTACGAGCAGTACTTC
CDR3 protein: CASRLAGSYEQYF

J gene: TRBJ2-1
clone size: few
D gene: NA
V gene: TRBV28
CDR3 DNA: TGTGCCAGCAGCCCGGGGGCAGTCCACTTCTACAATGAGCAGTTCTTC
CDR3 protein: CASSPGAVHFYNEQFF

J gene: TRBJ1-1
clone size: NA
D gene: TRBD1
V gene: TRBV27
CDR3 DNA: TGTGCCAGCAGCCAGGACAGGGTTGACACTGAAGCTTTCTTT
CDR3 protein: CASSQDRVDTEAFF

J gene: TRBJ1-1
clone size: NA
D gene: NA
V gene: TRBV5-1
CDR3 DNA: TGCGCCAGCAGCTTACCGACGGTTGTGAACACTGAAGCTTTCTTT
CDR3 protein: CASSLPTVVNTEAFF

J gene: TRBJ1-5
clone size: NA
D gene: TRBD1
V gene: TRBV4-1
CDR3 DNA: TGCGCCAGCAGCCTAACAGGGGATGGCAATCAGCCCCAGCATTTT
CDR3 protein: CASSLTGDGNQPQHF

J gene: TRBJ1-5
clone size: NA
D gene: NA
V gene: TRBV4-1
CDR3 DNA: TGCGCCAGCAGCCAAAAACAGGGCGGCAATCAGCCCCAGCATTTT
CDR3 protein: CASSQKQGGNQPQHF

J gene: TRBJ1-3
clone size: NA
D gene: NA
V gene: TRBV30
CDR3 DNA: TGTGCCTGGAGTGTAGTGCTGGGAAACACCATATATTTT
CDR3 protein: CAWSVVLGNTIYF

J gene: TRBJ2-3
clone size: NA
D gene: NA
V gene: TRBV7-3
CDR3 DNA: TGTGCCAGCAGCTCACGGACACGCACAGATACGCAGTATTTT
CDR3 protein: CASSSRTRTDTQYF

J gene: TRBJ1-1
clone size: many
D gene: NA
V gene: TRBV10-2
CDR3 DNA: TGCGCCAGCAGTGAGAGGCGGCAGGCAATGAACACTGAAGCTTTCTTT
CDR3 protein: CASSERRQAMNTEAFF

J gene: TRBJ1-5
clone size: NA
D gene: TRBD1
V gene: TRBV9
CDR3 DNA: TGTGCCAGCAGCGTAGGACAGGGCTGGAATCAGCCCCAGCATTTT
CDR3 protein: CASSVGQGWNQPQHF

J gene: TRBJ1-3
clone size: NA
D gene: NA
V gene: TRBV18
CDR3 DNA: TGTGCCAGCTCACCACTGAGCAGGAACCCTGGAAACACCATATATTTT
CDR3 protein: CASSPLSRNPGNTIYF

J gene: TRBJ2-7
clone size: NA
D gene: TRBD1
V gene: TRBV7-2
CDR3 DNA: TGTGCCAGCAGCTTCCCACGGGACAGGGAGCCCCCCTACGAGCAGTACTTC
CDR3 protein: CASSFPRDREPPYEQYF

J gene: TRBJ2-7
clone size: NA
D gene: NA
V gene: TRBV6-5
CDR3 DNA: TGTGCCAGCAGGTTCGAGGTTGAGCAGTACTTC
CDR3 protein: CASRFEVEQYF

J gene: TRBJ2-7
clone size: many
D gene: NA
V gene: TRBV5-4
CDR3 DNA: TGTGCCAGCAGCTTGGGCCAGGCGGTCTACGAGCAGTACTTC
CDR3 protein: CASSLGQAVYEQYF

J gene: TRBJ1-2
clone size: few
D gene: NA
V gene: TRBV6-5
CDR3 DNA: TGTGCCAGCAGTTACGACGGTGCCTATGGCTACACCTTC
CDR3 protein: CASSYDGAYGYTF

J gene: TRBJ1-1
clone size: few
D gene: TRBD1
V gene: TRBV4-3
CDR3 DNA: TGCGCCAGCAGCCGGACAGGAAAGTTTGAAGCTTTCTTT
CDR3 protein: CASSRTGKFEAFF

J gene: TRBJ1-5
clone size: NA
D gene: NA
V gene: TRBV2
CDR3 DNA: TGTGCCAGCAGTGAGATAAAGGTGAATCAGCCCCAGCATTTT
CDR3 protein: CASSEIKVNQPQHF

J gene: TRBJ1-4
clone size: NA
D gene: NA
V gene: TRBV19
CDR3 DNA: TGTGCCAGTAGTTCCCCCCGCCCGGTGGCCGAAAAACTGTTTTTT
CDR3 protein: CASSSPRPVAEKLFF

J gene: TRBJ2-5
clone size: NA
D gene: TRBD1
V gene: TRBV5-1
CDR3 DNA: TGCGCCAGCAGCTTGGTAGTGGACAGGGTCGAGACCCAGTACTTC
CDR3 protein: CASSLVVDRVETQYF

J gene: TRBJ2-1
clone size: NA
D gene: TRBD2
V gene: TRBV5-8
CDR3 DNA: TGTGCCAGCACCGGGAGGGCATCCTCCTACAATGAGCAGTTCTTC
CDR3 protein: CASTGRASSYNEQFF

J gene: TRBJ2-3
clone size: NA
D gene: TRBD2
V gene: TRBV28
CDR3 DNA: TGTGCCAGCAGTGGACTAGCGGGAGGGCATACGCAGTATTTT
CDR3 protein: CASSGLAGGHTQYF

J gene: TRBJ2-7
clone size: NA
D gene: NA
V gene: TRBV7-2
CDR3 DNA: TGTGCCAGCAGGTCGGGATCCTACGAGCAGTACTTC
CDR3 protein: CASRSGSYEQYF

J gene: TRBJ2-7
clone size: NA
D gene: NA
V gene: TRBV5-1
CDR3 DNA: TGCGCCAGCAGCTTTTCCTTGGGGGAAGGATACGAGCAGTACTTC
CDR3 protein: CASSFSLGEGYEQYF

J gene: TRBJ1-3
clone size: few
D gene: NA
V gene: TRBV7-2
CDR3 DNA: TGTGCCAGCCGTGAAGGGGTAGGGGGCTCTGGAAACACCATATATTTT
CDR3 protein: CASREGVGGSGNTIYF

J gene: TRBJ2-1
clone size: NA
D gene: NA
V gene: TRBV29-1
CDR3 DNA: TGCAGCGTTGATTCGCGGGGGCGAGGTAATGAGCAGTTCTTC
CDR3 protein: CSVDSRGRGNEQFF

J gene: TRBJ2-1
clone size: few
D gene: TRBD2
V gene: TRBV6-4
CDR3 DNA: TGTGCCATCGACCCTAGCGGGGGGGCCAAGTCCAATGAGCAGTTCTTC
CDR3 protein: CAIDPSGGAKSNEQFF

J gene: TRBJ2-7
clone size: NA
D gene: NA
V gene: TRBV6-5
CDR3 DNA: TGTGCCAGCAGTTACCAGGAGGCAGGGGACTCCTACGAGCAGTACTTC
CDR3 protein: CASSYQEAGDSYEQYF

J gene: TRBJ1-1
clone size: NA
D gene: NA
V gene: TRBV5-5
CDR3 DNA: TGTGCCAGCAGCTTTTCTTACGGGGGGAACACTGAAGCTTTCTTT
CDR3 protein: CASSFSYGGNTEAFF

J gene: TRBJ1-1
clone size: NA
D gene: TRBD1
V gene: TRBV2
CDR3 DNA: TGTGCCAGCAGTGCACTACCTCCCGGGACAGGGGTCGTCAAGGGTGAAGCTTTCTTT
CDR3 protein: CASSALPPGTGVVKGEAFF

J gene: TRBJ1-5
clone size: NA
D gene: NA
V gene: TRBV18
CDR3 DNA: TGTGCCAGCTGCCTTGAGGGGGGCAGGGGTCAGCCCCAGCATTTT
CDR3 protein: CASCLEGGRGQPQHF

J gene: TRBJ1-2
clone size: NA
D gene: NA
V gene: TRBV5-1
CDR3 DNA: TGCGCCAGCAGCTCGACAGGTGGCAACTATGGCTACACCTTC
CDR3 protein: CASSSTGGNYGYTF

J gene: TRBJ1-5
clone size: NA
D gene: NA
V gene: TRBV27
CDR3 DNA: TGTGCCAGCAGTTCCCTGCAGGAAGGGCGCAATCAGCCCCAGCATTTT
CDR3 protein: CASSSLQEGRNQPQHF

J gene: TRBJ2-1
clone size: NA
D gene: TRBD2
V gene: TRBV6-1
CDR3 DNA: TGTGCCAGCACCTCGGGGGCTAGCGGGGCGGGTGAGCAGTTCTTC
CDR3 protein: CASTSGASGAGEQFF

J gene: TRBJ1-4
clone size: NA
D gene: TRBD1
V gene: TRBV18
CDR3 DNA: TGTGCCAGCTCACCGAAGACAGGGAGGGAAAAACTGTTTTTT
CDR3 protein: CASSPKTGREKLFF

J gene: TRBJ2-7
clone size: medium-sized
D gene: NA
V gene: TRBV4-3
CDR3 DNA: TGCGCCAGCAGCCAAGATCTGGCCTACGAGCAGTACTTC
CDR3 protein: CASSQDLAYEQYF

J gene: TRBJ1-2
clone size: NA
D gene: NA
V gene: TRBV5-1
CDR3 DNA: TGCGCCAGCAGCTTGGAAAACAGTTATAACTATGGCTACACCTTC
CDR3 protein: CASSLENSYNYGYTF

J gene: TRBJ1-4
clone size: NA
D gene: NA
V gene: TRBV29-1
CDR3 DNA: TGCAGCGTTGAGTCAGTCGAAAAACTGTTTTTT
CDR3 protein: CSVESVEKLFF

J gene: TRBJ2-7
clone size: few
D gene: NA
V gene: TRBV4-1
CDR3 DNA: TGCGCCAGCAGCCAAGAATGGCAGCCTGCGACCTACGAGCAGTACTTC
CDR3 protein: CASSQEWQPATYEQYF

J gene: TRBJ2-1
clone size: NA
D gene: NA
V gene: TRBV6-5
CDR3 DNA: TGTGCCAGCAGTACCCGGCGGGGTAATGAGCAGTTCTTC
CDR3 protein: CASSTRRGNEQFF

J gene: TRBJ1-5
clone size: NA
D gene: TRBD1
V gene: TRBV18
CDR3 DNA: TGTGCCAGCTCTCCGGACAGGGGTCCCCAGCCCCAGCATTTT
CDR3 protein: CASSPDRGPQPQHF

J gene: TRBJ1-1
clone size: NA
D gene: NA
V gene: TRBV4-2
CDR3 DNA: TGTGCCAGCAGCCCCTTTATGAGCGGTGGCACTGAAGCTTTCTTT
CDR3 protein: CASSPFMSGGTEAFF

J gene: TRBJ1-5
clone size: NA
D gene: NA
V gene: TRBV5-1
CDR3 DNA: TGCGCCAGCAGCTTGGGGCAGCTTAGCAATCAGCCCCAGCATTTT
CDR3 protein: CASSLGQLSNQPQHF

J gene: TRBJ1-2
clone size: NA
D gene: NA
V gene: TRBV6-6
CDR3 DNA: TGTGCCAGCAGTGCGGGGGACTATGGCTACACCTTC
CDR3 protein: CASSAGDYGYTF

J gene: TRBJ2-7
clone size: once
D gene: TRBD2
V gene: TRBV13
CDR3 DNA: TGTGCCAGCAGCTTCCCTCTCAGCGGGAGGTACGAGCAGTACTTC
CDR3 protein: CASSFPLSGRYEQYF